This T cell receptor beta chain was captured by sequencing in a study of cytomegalovirus exposure and HLA in healthy donors. Broader study findings: An Asian-associated ancestry cluster reportedly showed fewer N-insertions than the approximately 650-donor mean in a later analysis. A later analysis linked a missense variant in DCLRE1C to the trimming of TCR beta V and J genes.

At collection, donors were nominally healthy, but unrecorded immune exposures were probable. As to this clone: Its antigen remains unknown.

Primers for the PCR totalled 60 Vbeta and 13 Jbeta. Assay: immunoSEQ multiplex PCR; the TCRdb copy retains only in-frame clones and omits some. This sample has more than 110,000 clones, with over 75% found just once. This CDR3 has 14 amino acids. CDR1 and CDR2 from the germline V gene are SGHAT and FQNNGV. The junction had 6 bases not matched to a gene; V was cut back by 5 bases and J by 4 bases. The V call is TRBV11-2, the J call TRBJ1-1; the match to TRBD1 covers 8 bases. The receptor comes from a woman aged 45-65 years in good health and CMV-seropositive. Sequencing was done on a sample of PBMCs. The DNA for the CDR3 is TGTGCCAGCAGCCCTGGGACAGGTGGCACTGAAGCTTTCTTT. Translated, it gives CASSPGTGGTEAFF.